The present TCR beta chain was sequenced within a study of blood T cell repertoires in COVID-19. Study details: COVID-19 samples collected from the United States, Italy and Spain covered acute and convalescent phases. Sample material is recorded as cDNA or gDNA derived from T cells, B-cell-depleted T cells, or PBMCs.

Germline-derived CDR1 and CDR2 are MGHRA and YSYEKL. CDR3 length equals 16 residues. Losses at the gene ends were 7 bases for V and 0 bases for J; bases not matched to a gene: 8. Sequencing was performed with immunoSEQ multiplex PCR; in TCRdb, only in-frame clones are kept and a portion is missing. The sample has about 130,000 clones; approximately 84% are singletons. This clonotype was obtained from a woman younger than 45 who had recovered from COVID-19. The sequenced material came from peripheral blood. J is TRBJ1-1 and V is TRBV4-1; 10 nucleotides line up with TRBD1. The CDR3 coding sequence is TGCGCCAGCACACAGGGACAGGGGATGATGAACACTGAAGCTTTCTTT. This codes for CASTQGQGMMNTEAFF.